This T cell receptor beta chain stems from a study of T cells after yellow fever vaccination. Study findings and constraints: By day 5 rather than day 15, the secondary response had peaked, though it was weaker. A large majority of primary-vaccination clones showed up again after the booster (around 95% CD4, 85% to 90% CD8). Researchers cautioned that FACS-sorted repertoires could harbor abundant clonotypes contaminating from the bulk population.

TCR cDNA, made by 5'RACE template switching, carried an added universal primer site and UMIs. TCRdb redid the calling of the 5' RACE reads with MiXCR, one entry per CDR3 protein. The sample has hundreds of thousands of distinct CDR3 sequences; approximately 12% are singletons. This clonotype was counted only a few times. Its antigen is undetermined. Germline V gene data show CDR1 as SEHNR and CDR2 as FQNEAQ (reference sequence). The V end lost 5 bases, the J end lost 0 bases, and 15 bases lay between the germline ends. CDR3 length equals 16 residues. The TCR originated in a man in his thirties or forties who received the YFV17D yellow fever vaccine. Sequences were derived from PBMCs, sampled on the day of the yellow fever booster vaccination. The chain couples TRBV7-9 to TRBJ2-3; D might be TRBD1 (6 bases). This CDR3 is CASSLTGRSSTDTQYF. In DNA form, the CDR3 reads TGTGCCAGCAGCCTCACAGGGAGATCTAGCACAGATACGCAGTATTTT.